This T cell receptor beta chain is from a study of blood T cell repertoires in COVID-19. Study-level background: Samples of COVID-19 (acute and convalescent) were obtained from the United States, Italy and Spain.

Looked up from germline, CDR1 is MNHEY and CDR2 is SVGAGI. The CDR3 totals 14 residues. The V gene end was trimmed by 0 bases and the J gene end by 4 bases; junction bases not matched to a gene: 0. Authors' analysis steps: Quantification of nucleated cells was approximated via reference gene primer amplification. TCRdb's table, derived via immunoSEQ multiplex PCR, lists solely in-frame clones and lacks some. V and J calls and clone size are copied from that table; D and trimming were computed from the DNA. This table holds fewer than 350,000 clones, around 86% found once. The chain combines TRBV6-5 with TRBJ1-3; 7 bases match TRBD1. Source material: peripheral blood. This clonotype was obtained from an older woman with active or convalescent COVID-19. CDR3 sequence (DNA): TGTGCCAGCAGTTACTCGGGACAGGGAAACACCATATATTTT. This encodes CASSYSGQGNTIYF.